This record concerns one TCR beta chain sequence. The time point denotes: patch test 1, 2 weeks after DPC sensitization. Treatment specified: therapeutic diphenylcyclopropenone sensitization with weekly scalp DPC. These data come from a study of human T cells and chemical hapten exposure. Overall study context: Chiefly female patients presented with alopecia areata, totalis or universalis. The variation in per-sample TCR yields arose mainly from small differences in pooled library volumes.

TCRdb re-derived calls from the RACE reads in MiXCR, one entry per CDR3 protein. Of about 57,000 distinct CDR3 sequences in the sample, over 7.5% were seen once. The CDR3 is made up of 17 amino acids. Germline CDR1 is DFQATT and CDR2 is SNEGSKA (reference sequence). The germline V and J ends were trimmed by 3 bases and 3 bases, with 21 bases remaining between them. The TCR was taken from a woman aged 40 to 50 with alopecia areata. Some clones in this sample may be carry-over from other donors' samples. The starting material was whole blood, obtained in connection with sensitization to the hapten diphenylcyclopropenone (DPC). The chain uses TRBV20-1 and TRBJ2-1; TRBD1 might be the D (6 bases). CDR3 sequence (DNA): TGCAGTGCTAGGGGGGCCGGGGCGGGCCCCGTCTACAATGAGCAGTTCTTC. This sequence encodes CSARGAGAGPVYNEQFF.